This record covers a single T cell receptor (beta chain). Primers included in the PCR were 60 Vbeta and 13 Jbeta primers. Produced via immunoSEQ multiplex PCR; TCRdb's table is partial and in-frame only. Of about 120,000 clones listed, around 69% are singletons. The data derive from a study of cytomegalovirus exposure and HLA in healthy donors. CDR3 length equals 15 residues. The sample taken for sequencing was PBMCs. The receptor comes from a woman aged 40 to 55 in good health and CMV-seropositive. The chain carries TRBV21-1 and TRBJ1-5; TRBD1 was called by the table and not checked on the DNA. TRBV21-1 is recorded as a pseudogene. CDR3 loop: CARDWHRGLNQPQHF. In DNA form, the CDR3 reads TGTGCCAGAGATTGGCACAGGGGGCTGAATCAGCCCCAGCATTTT.